The 10 T cell receptor beta chains listed next were all sequenced from one sample in a study of T cell responses to AZD1222 COVID-19 vaccine. Data came from immunoSEQ multiplex PCR; TCRdb stores just in-frame clones and leaves some out. The table records approximately 100,000 clones, 90% of them present only once. The source material was peripheral blood, sampled on day 0 of AZD1222 vaccination. These receptors were obtained from an adult in good health.

The chain is built from TRBV5-1 and TRBJ1-6; 8 bases map to TRBD1. The germline V gene has CDR1 SGHRS and CDR2 YFSETQ. The CDR3 has 17 amino acids. Unmatched junction bases numbered 11, after V lost 2 bases and J lost 7 bases. In DNA, the CDR3 is TGCGCCAGCAGCTTTCAAACCCCAGGGGGCTTGAATTCACCCCTCCACTTT. This gives the protein CASSFQTPGGLNSPLHF.

V and J are TRBV2 and TRBJ2-1; 10 nucleotides agree with TRBD2. This CDR3 is built from 14 residues. The trim removed 7 bases at V and 15 bases at J, leaving 15 bases unmatched. Germline CDR1 and CDR2: SNHLY and FYNNEI. CDR3 region: CASTNRTSGYLGFF. As DNA, the CDR3 is TGTGCCAGCACGAACAGGACTAGCGGTTACTTGGGGTTCTTC.

The J gene is TRBJ1-1, the V gene TRBV19, with D possibly TRBD1 on 5 matching bases. The V end lost 3 bases, the J end lost 1 base, and 12 bases lay between the germline ends. From germline, CDR1 is LNHDA and CDR2 SQIVND (reference sequence). The CDR3 contains 15 residues. In nucleotides, the CDR3 is TGTGCCAGTAGTATGATCGCAGGGACGAACACTGAAGCTTTCTTT. This encodes CASSMIAGTNTEAFF.

The V and J genes are TRBV5-4 and TRBJ1-1; D unresolved. Germline V lookup: CDR1 SGHNT, CDR2 YYREEE (reference sequence). V shed 5 bases and J shed 5 bases, with 10 bases lying between them. The CDR3 is 12 amino acids. The CDR3 region is CASSLDKTEAFF. Written as DNA, the CDR3 is TGTGCCAGCAGTCTTGACAAAACTGAAGCTTTCTTT.

This chain links TRBV19 with TRBJ1-4, with D unresolved. CDR1 is LNHDA and CDR2 is SQIVND in the germline V gene (reference sequence). The CDR3 length is 15 residues. V shed 6 bases and J shed 4 bases, with 15 bases lying between them. CDR3 in DNA: TGTGCCAGTAGACCGACCCGAACTGGTAATGAAAAACTGTTTTTT. Its translation: CASRPTRTGNEKLFF.

CDR3 sequence reads: CASSYSDRGTEGYTF. The CDR3 region has the DNA TGTGCCAGCAGTTACTCCGACAGGGGTACGGAAGGCTACACCTTC. J is TRBJ1-2 and V is TRBV6-6; 8 positions match TRBD1. Germline V gene sequence: CDR1 MNHNY, CDR2 SVGAGI (reference sequence). This CDR3 has 15 amino acids. Germline trimming cut 0 bases from V and 8 bases from J; bases unmatched to any gene: 8.

V usage is TRBV4-1 and J usage is TRBJ1-5; D not certain. The CDR3 consists of 18 residues. Germline CDR1 MGHRA, CDR2 YSYEKL. Trimming removed 1 base at V and 0 bases at J, with 16 bases between. CDR3 sequence: CASSQGTELYYSNQPQHF. The CDR3 DNA reads TGCGCCAGCAGCCAAGGGACTGAACTCTACTATAGCAATCAGCCCCAGCATTTT.

This clone was observed once. V gene TRBV5-1 combines with J gene TRBJ1-2; no clear D gene. Germline lookup yields CDR1 SGHRS and CDR2 YFSETQ. Between the trimmed V and J ends, which lost 2 bases and 7 bases, there was a span of 12 bases. The length of the CDR3 is 13 residues. The CDR3 loop reads CASSFRGWGGYTF. The DNA of the CDR3 is TGCGCCAGCAGCTTTCGGGGTTGGGGTGGCTACACCTTC.

J is TRBJ1-2 and V is TRBV7-9; D might be TRBD1 (6 bases). V was shortened by 5 bases and J by 5 bases, with 15 bases between the two germline ends. Germline CDR1 is SEHNR and CDR2 is FQNEAQ (reference sequence). The CDR3 has 14 amino acids. CDR3 nucleotide sequence: TGTGCCAGCAGCCCAGAGAGGGGGGCTTATGGCTACACCTTC. Translation: CASSPERGAYGYTF.

The chain is built from TRBV29-1 and TRBJ2-3, with TRBD1 matching 9 bases. The V and J ends lost 6 bases and 4 bases, in that order; junction bases with no gene match: 11. This CDR3 has 15 residues. Germline V gene sequence: CDR1 SQVTM, CDR2 ANQGSEA. CDR3 in DNA: TGCAGCGTGATGGCCGGGACAGGGTTGGCAGATACGCAGTATTTT. It is translated as CSVMAGTGLADTQYF.